This T cell receptor beta chain was identified during a study of shared clonotypes between healthy human individuals. Study-wide points: Limitation of the genetic and exposure-history diversity represented came from the few donors.

As regards this clone: Its antigen is currently unknown.

Germline V gene lookup returns CDR1 SEHNR and CDR2 FQNEAQ (reference sequence). The CDR3 has 15 amino acids. Trimming pared 1 base from V and 8 bases from J, leaving 17 bases between. Caucasian adults residing in Nashville, Tennessee made up all the donors. In the source study's methods: ImmunoSEQ output lacked quality scores and full-length reads, limiting matched filtering. This table comes from immunoSEQ multiplex PCR, and its TCRdb copy is limited to in-frame clones, with some not included. The D gene and trimming were derived from the DNA, and the V and J assignments and clone size from that table. The table has 2 million to 2.5 million clones, under 95% seen once; the top ten hold 0.37%.

The sample taken for sequencing was naive CD4+ T cells from PBMCs. Subset here: CD45RA+ positively selected. The chain uses TRBV7-9 and TRBJ1-2, with D possibly being TRBD1 (6 bases). The receptor comes from a man between 18 and 35 years old in good health. Some clones in this sample may be carry-over from other donors' samples. CDR3 loop: CASSLEWDTSGGYTF. Written as DNA, the CDR3 is TGTGCCAGCAGCTTAGAGTGGGACACTTCGGGGGGCTACACCTTC.